The 14 T cell receptor beta chains in this list originate from one sample, sequenced in a study of T-cell reconstitution after alpha-beta-depleted transplantation in children. Researchers prepared the TCRbeta library using unique molecular identifiers, the study reports. TCRdb called the PCR reads again in MiXCR, with one record for every CDR3 protein. Of hundreds of thousands of distinct CDR3 sequences listed, 16% are singletons. The specimen comprised PBMCs, mostly from graft donor cells, sampled 360 days after TCRalphabeta/CD19-depleted stem cell transplant. All receptors come from a male patient younger than 18 who had a stem cell transplant for acute lymphoblastic leukemia, so the T cells may come from the graft donor.

This clonotype was recorded a few times. This chain uses TRBV5-6 with TRBJ2-7; D unclear. The V gene lost 4 bases and the J gene lost 3 bases, with 8 bases spanning the gap. CDR3 length: 12 residues. CDR1 is SGHDT and CDR2 is YYEEEE in the germline V gene. This CDR3 reads CASSQKDYEQYF. The CDR3 nucleotides read TGTGCCAGCAGCCAGAAGGACTACGAGCAGTACTTC.

This clonotype was observed many times. The rearrangement links TRBV9 to TRBJ2-5; D perhaps matches TRBD1 (5 bases). Looked up from germline, CDR1 is SGDLS and CDR2 is YYNGEE. The CDR3 is made up of 14 amino acids. V was pared by 6 bases and J by 4 bases, with 16 bases between. The CDR3 sequence: CASNRQSRGETQYF. The CDR3 region has the DNA TGTGCCAGCAACCGACAGAGTAGGGGAGAGACCCAGTACTTC.

This clonotype was observed a few times. The rearrangement uses TRBV7-9 and TRBJ2-1; D may be TRBD2 (5 bases). Germline CDR1 SEHNR, CDR2 FQNEAQ (reference sequence). This CDR3 region has 15 residues. The ends were cut back, 4 bases at V and 1 base at J, with 11 bases in the middle. CDR3 in DNA: TGTGCCAGCAGCTCGGACTCTTTTTCCTACAATGAGCAGTTCTTC. Translation: CASSSDSFSYNEQFF.

The chain carries TRBV12-3 or TRBV12-4 and TRBJ2-1; 12 bases are a match to TRBD2. The CDR3 sequence is 16 residues long. Losses at the gene ends were 0 bases for V and 10 bases for J; bases not matched to a gene: 7. CDR3 in amino acids: CASSLARLAGDGEQFF. The CDR3 region has the DNA TGTGCCAGCAGTTTAGCTCGACTAGCGGGAGACGGCGAGCAGTTCTTC.

This clonotype was picked up a small number of times. The J gene is TRBJ1-2, the V gene TRBV5-1, with a tentative D call TRBD1 (5 bases). Per the germline V gene, CDR1 is SGHRS and CDR2 is YFSETQ. V shed 3 bases and J shed 5 bases, with 17 bases lying between them. The CDR3 runs to 15 residues. The CDR3 protein is CASSYITGTPYGYTF. The CDR3 DNA sequence: TGCGCCAGCAGCTACATAACCGGGACCCCATATGGCTACACCTTC.

This clonotype turned up a few times. The chain recombines TRBV29-1 with TRBJ1-2; D is ambiguous. Deletions cut 4 bases from V and 6 bases from J, with 9 bases between. The CDR3 totals 11 residues. Germline CDR1 SQVTM, CDR2 ANQGSEA. The CDR3 DNA is TGCAGCGTTGTCGCGATGGATGGCTACACCTTC. Its protein is CSVVAMDGYTF.

This clonotype turned up a few times. V is TRBV7-3 and J is TRBJ2-7; D remains unclear. This CDR3 is 14 amino acids long. V was shortened by 2 bases and J by 2 bases, with 10 bases between the two germline ends. Germline V lookup: CDR1 SGHTA, CDR2 FQGTGA. The chain's CDR3 is CASSLGPFPYEQYF. The CDR3, as DNA: TGTGCCAGCAGCTTAGGCCCTTTTCCCTACGAGCAGTACTTC.

This chain uses TRBV5-1 with TRBJ2-6; D ambiguous. V was pared by 4 bases and J by 0 bases, with 11 bases between. The CDR3 sequence is 16 residues long. Per germline, CDR1 SGHRS and CDR2 YFSETQ. The CDR3 sequence is CASSLTASSGANVLTF. The CDR3 nucleotides are TGCGCCAGCAGCCTGACGGCTAGCTCTGGGGCCAACGTCCTGACTTTC. The variable domain in full, with the rest retrieved from reference TRBV5-1 and TRBJ2-6, is KAGVTQTPRYLIKTRGQQVTLSCSPISGHRSVSWYQQTPGQGLQFLFEYFSETQRNKGNFPGRFSGRQFSNSRSEMNVSTLELGDSALYLCASSLTASSGANVLTFGAGSRLTVL.

The rearrangement joins TRBV6-1 to TRBJ1-2; D ambiguous. Germline V gene sequence: CDR1 MNHNS, CDR2 SASEGT. The germline V and J ends were trimmed by 2 bases and 4 bases, with 11 bases remaining between them. The CDR3 extends over 14 amino acids. CDR3 sequence: CASSEMGLGYGYTF. CDR3 in DNA: TGTGCCAGCAGTGAAATGGGGTTGGGCTATGGCTACACCTTC.

This rearrangement joins TRBV28 to TRBJ1-4; weak D call: TRBD1 (6 bases). CDR3 length equals 14 residues. The V end was cut by 3 bases, the J end by 7 bases, with 12 bases between. The germline V gene has CDR1 MDHEN and CDR2 SYDVKM. CDR3 sequence: CASSFGGAGEKLFF. The DNA for the CDR3 is TGTGCCAGCAGTTTTGGGGGGGCAGGTGAAAAACTGTTTTTT.

The table lists this clonotype with many counts. The chain uses TRBV27 and TRBJ2-7; unclear D gene. V was trimmed by 8 bases and J by 1 base, leaving 6 bases between them. The CDR3 contains 11 residues. Germline CDR1 reads MNHEY; CDR2 reads SMNVEV (reference sequence). CDR3 nucleotides: TGTGCCAGCGGGATTTCCTACGAGCAGTACTTC. Translating gives CASGISYEQYF.

This clonotype was recorded at least ten times. This chain joins TRBV7-9 and TRBJ2-7; TRBD2 aligns across 7 bases. The CDR3 loop spans 14 amino acids. Germline values: CDR1 SEHNR, CDR2 FQNEAQ (reference sequence). The V and J ends lost 3 bases and 3 bases, in that order; junction bases with no gene match: 5. CDR3 coding DNA: TGTGCCAGCAGCTTTGGCGGGAGACTCTACGAGCAGTACTTC. This encodes CASSFGGRLYEQYF.

This clonotype was seen a handful of times. The rearrangement links TRBV20-1 to TRBJ1-6; 10 positions agree with TRBD1. Germline V gene sequence: CDR1 DFQATT, CDR2 SNEGSKA (reference sequence). The CDR3 runs 13 residues. V was pared by 5 bases and J by 8 bases, with 3 bases of the junction left unmatched. CDR3 amino acids: CSAPGTGDSPLHF. DNA of the CDR3: TGCAGTGCTCCCGGGACAGGGGATTCACCCCTCCACTTT.

This clonotype was counted between two and nine times. V is TRBV7-9 and J is TRBJ2-7, with TRBD2 matching 13 bases. Germline V gives CDR1 SEHNR, CDR2 FQNEAQ (reference sequence). The CDR3 is made up of 17 amino acids. With V trimmed by 4 bases and J by 6 bases, 12 bases remained unmatched. The DNA for the CDR3 is TGTGCCAGCAGCTCAGGACTAGCGGGAGATCCAGGGCTCGAGCAGTACTTC. This translates into CASSSGLAGDPGLEQYF.